A selection of T cell receptor beta chains follows, all from one sample in a study of T cell responses to AZD1222 COVID-19 vaccine. The assay was immunoSEQ multiplex PCR, and TCRdb's table has in-frame clones only and misses some. The sample records around 120,000 clones, 87% being singletons. Sequenced here: peripheral blood, sampled 28 days after the second AZD1222 dose. Receptors were obtained from an adult who received the AZD1222 COVID-19 vaccine. The CDR3 runs from the conserved cysteine through the conserved F or W. D genes are given only for firm matches. Clone sizes are given selectively: once, few, many, or a class where the clone is expanded.

clone size	D gene	V gene	J gene	CDR3 DNA	CDR3 protein
-	-	TRBV4-2	TRBJ2-1	TGTGCCAGCAGCCAAGATAAGGGGGGGACTATGTACAATGAGCAGTTCTTC	CASSQDKGGTMYNEQFF
-	TRBD1	TRBV4-2	TRBJ1-5	TGTGCCAGCAGCGGACAGGGTGTGGGTAGCAATCAGCCCCAGCATTTT	CASSGQGVGSNQPQHF
-	-	TRBV11-3	TRBJ2-3	TGTGCCAGCAGCTTATCAGGGCTAGATACGCAGTATTTT	CASSLSGLDTQYF
-	-	TRBV5-6	TRBJ1-5	TGTGCCAGCAGCTTGTTTGGGGCCGGTCAGCCCCAGCATTTT	CASSLFGAGQPQHF
-	-	TRBV5-1	TRBJ2-3	TGCGCCAGCGCCACCGGGGGAACTAGCACAGATACGCAGTATTTT	CASATGGTSTDTQYF
-	-	TRBV24-1	TRBJ2-3	TGTGCCACCAGTGAGCTAGGGGACTTTAGCACAGATACGCAGTATTTT	CATSELGDFSTDTQYF
-	-	TRBV7-9	TRBJ1-4	TGTGCCAGCAGCTCAGGGGTTTCGATTCGGAATGAAAAACTGTTTTTT	CASSSGVSIRNEKLFF
-	-	TRBV6-5	TRBJ1-2	TGTGCCAGCAGGGATTTGACAGTGGACTATGGCTACACCTTC	CASRDLTVDYGYTF
once	TRBD1	TRBV30	TRBJ1-1	TGTGCCTGGAGTAAAAGAGGGGGGACAGGGAGTTTGGACACTGAAGCTTTCTTT	CAWSKRGGTGSLDTEAFF
once	-	TRBV23-1	TRBJ1-4	TGCGCCAGCAGTCGGGGCTCGGGACATCGTGATAATGAAAAACTGTTTTTT	CASSRGSGHRDNEKLFF
-	-	TRBV7-9	TRBJ1-1	TGTGCCAGCAGCCCTACCACAGGACCTAACACTGAAGCTTTCTTT	CASSPTTGPNTEAFF
once	TRBD1	TRBV27	TRBJ1-5	TGTGCCAGCAGTTTATCAATTGGGACAGGGGGCCATCAGCCCCAGCATTTT	CASSLSIGTGGHQPQHF
-	TRBD1	TRBV7-9	TRBJ2-1	TGTGCCAGCAGCGCCACAGGGGCGGTTAATGAGCAGTTCTTC	CASSATGAVNEQFF
-	-	TRBV2	TRBJ2-5	TGTGCCAGCAGTGAAGAGGGACTGCGACAAGAGACCCAGTACTTC	CASSEEGLRQETQYF
-	TRBD1	TRBV27	TRBJ1-2	TGTGCCAGCAGTTTATCCGGCAGGGGGATGGACTATGGCTACACCTTC	CASSLSGRGMDYGYTF
-	-	TRBV5-4	TRBJ2-1	TGTGCCAGCAGCCCGGAGGCGGCTTACAATGAGCAGTTCTTC	CASSPEAAYNEQFF
-	TRBD1	TRBV5-3	TRBJ1-2	TGTGCCAGAATCAAACAGGGGGCGTATGGCTACACCTTC	CARIKQGAYGYTF